One T cell receptor (beta chain) is described in this entry. What it binds is not known. The source of the sample is a study of CD8+ T cells in alopecia areata. Study context: For the treated group, dosing was oral tofacitinib at 5 to 10 mg twice daily. The duration of tofacitinib was 6 to 18 months, with 6 months off drug afterward. Study-level points and caveats: Alphabeta T cells residing in normal skin are also sequenced in scalp samples.

In each case, RNA was isolated and then reverse transcribed into cDNA as the sequencing template. Sequencing used immunoSEQ multiplex PCR; TCRdb keeps in-frame clones, though not all of them. The repertoire holds around 100,000 clones, 35% to 45% seen once, with about 1.2% in the top ten. Germline-derived CDR1 and CDR2 are SQVTM and ANQGSEA. This CDR3 comprises 14 residues. Trimming removed 6 bases from V and 5 bases from J; junction bases left unmatched: 11. Material: CD4+ T cells sorted from blood. The sequence was collected from a human donor with alopecia areata. The rearrangement uses TRBV29-1 and TRBJ2-5, with TRBD2 matching 8 bases. This chain's CDR3 is CSVREGSGIETQYF. DNA of the CDR3: TGCAGCGTCCGGGAGGGGTCTGGTATTGAGACCCAGTACTTC.